These 7 T cell receptor beta chains share one sample of origin, sequenced in a study of CD8 T cells in Susac syndrome. RNA totalling about 0.45 to 1 ug underwent reverse transcription with random hexamers. TCRdb re-derived calls from the immunoSEQ multiplex PCR reads in MiXCR, one entry per CDR3 protein. The sample has roughly 120,000 distinct CDR3 sequences; approximately 94% are singletons. Sample: CD4+ T cells from PBMCs. The origin of the receptors is a human donor with multiple sclerosis.

This chain links TRBV29-1 with TRBJ1-1, with D maybe TRBD1 (6 bases). Looked up from germline, CDR1 is SQVTM and CDR2 is ANQGSEA. Trimming pared 7 bases from V and 6 bases from J, leaving 24 bases between. CDR3 length equals 15 residues. The DNA of the CDR3 is TGCAGCGCTAAGGGGGGTGACAGGACGTCGGCTGAAGCTTTCTTT. Its protein is CSAKGGDRTSAEAFF.

The V and J genes are TRBV27 and TRBJ2-5; D gene uncertain. This CDR3 spans 13 amino acids. Germline V gene sequence: CDR1 MNHEY, CDR2 SMNVEV (reference sequence). V lost 0 bases to trimming and J lost 2 bases, with 4 bases between them. The CDR3 region is CASSLSIQETQYF. CDR3 DNA sequence: TGTGCCAGCAGTTTATCGATTCAAGAGACCCAGTACTTC.

The rearrangement links TRBV29-1 to TRBJ2-5; D is unclear. The CDR3 spans 13 residues. The germline V and J ends were trimmed by 4 bases and 4 bases, with 13 bases remaining between them. The germline V gene has CDR1 SQVTM and CDR2 ANQGSEA. The CDR3 loop reads CSVGISRGETQYF. The CDR3 coding sequence is TGCAGCGTTGGTATCTCAAGAGGAGAGACCCAGTACTTC.

This sequence joins TRBV10-3 and TRBJ2-4, with D unresolved. V gave up 0 bases and J gave up 6 bases, with 15 bases separating them. The CDR3 loop spans 16 amino acids. The germline V gene encodes CDR1 ENHRY and CDR2 SYGVKD. CDR3 loop: CAISESVGSLGNIQYF. CDR3 sequence (DNA): TGTGCCATCAGTGAGTCAGTGGGGTCCTTAGGAAACATTCAGTACTTC.

The chain employs TRBV10-3 and TRBJ2-4, with D hard to call. This CDR3 is 13 amino acids long. The V end lost 6 bases, the J end lost 0 bases, and 6 bases lay between the germline ends. CDR1 is ENHRY, CDR2 SYGVKD, per germline. The CDR3 sequence is CAISSLAKNIQYF. In nucleotides, the CDR3 is TGTGCCATCAGCTCCTTAGCCAAAAACATTCAGTACTTC.

This rearrangement joins TRBV7-2 to TRBJ2-7; either TRBD1 or TRBD2 may fit D (5 bases each). V dropped 5 bases and J dropped 5 bases, with 19 bases sitting between them. Looked up from germline, CDR1 is SGHTA and CDR2 is FQGNSA. The CDR3 covers 15 residues. The CDR3 DNA reads TGTGCCAGCAGCCCCCCCGGCCCAGGGCGGGACGAGCAGTACTTC. This encodes CASSPPGPGRDEQYF.

CDR3 sequence reads: CASSLQGAGTTTIYF. The CDR3 nucleotides are TGTGCCAGCAGTCTCCAGGGTGCAGGGACGACAACCATATATTTT. This sequence joins TRBV6-6 and TRBJ1-3; a possible D gene is TRBD1 (5 bases). In germline, CDR1 is MNHNY, CDR2 SVGAGI (reference sequence). The ends were cut back, 5 bases at V and 10 bases at J, with 21 bases in the middle. The CDR3 contains 15 residues.